This is a list of T cell receptor beta chains from one sample in a study of T cell changes during pregnancy in multiple sclerosis. TCRdb keeps only in-frame clones here, not all; method: immunoSEQ multiplex PCR. This sample carries about 57,000 clones, about 85% of them seen once, and the ten largest clones take more than 0.3%. The material was CD4+ T cells from peripheral blood mononuclear cells, obtained in the third trimester of pregnancy. The receptors shown here come from a female donor with multiple sclerosis, enrolled in a pregnancy study. The CDR3 runs from the conserved cysteine through the conserved F or W. The order of the fields is J gene, D gene, clone size, V gene, CDR3 protein, CDR3 DNA. D genes are given only for firm matches. Size is omitted from some rows. Given values are once, few, many or a class for expanded clones.

TRBJ2-2 . . TRBV7-2 CASGPGHPNTGELFF TGTGCCAGCGGCCCGGGACATCCAAACACCGGGGAGCTGTTTTTT
TRBJ1-5 . once TRBV19 CASNYREHQPQHF TGTGCCAGTAACTACAGGGAACATCAGCCCCAGCATTTT
TRBJ2-7 . . TRBV7-9 CASSLGNPGRGLSYEQYF TGTGCCAGCAGCTTAGGGAATCCGGGACGGGGACTCTCCTACGAGCAGTACTTC
TRBJ2-3 TRBD2 . TRBV19 CASSNIAGVVTDTQYF TGTGCCAGTAGTAACATAGCGGGAGTTGTGACAGATACGCAGTATTTT
TRBJ1-1 . . TRBV30 CAWSSEGFTEAFF TGTGCCTGGAGTTCTGAGGGATTTACTGAAGCTTTCTTT
TRBJ2-3 . . TRBV18 CASSPPQGTDTQYF TGTGCCAGCTCACCACCGCAGGGGACAGATACGCAGTATTTT
TRBJ2-7 TRBD2 . TRBV7-2 CASSYRGGGAYEQYF TGTGCCAGCAGCTACAGGGGCGGGGGGGCCTACGAGCAGTACTTC
TRBJ2-5 TRBD2 . TRBV7-3 CASSPTSGASETQYF TGTGCCAGCAGCCCAACTAGCGGGGCGTCTGAGACCCAGTACTTC
TRBJ2-7 . . TRBV19 CASSPPGSGAYEQYF TGTGCCAGTAGTCCCCCGGGGTCTGGGGCCTACGAGCAGTACTTC
TRBJ2-7 . . TRBV5-1 CASSAQGSVYEQYF TGCGCCAGCAGCGCACAGGGTTCGGTCTACGAGCAGTACTTC